Sequencing of this T cell receptor (beta chain) was carried out in a study of blood T cell repertoires in COVID-19. CDR3 length: 16 residues. The V gene end was trimmed by 1 base and the J gene end by 4 bases; junction bases not matched to a gene: 6. The germline CDR1 and CDR2 sequences are SGHTA and FQGNSA. Only in-frame clones appear in the TCRdb table, and some are missing; sequencing was by immunoSEQ multiplex PCR. In the table there are approximately 150,000 clones, about 85% of which are singletons. This chain uses TRBV7-2 with TRBJ2-7, with TRBD2 matching over 11 bases. The receptor comes from a man in his 70s who had recovered from COVID-19. Sequencing input: peripheral blood. The CDR3 reads CASSLGIAGGGYEQYF. Written as DNA, the CDR3 is TGTGCCAGCAGCTTAGGAATAGCGGGAGGGGGTTACGAGCAGTACTTC. The whole variable domain, remainder taken from reference TRBV7-2 and TRBJ2-7, is GAGVSQSPSNKVTEKGKDVELRCDPISGHTALYWYRQSLGQGLEFLIYFQGNSAPDKSGLPSDRFSAERTGGSVSTLTIQRTQQEDSAVYLCASSLGIAGGGYEQYFGPGTRLTVT.